The clone carrying this T cell receptor (beta chain) was seen only a few times. No antigen is known for it. The assay was immunoSEQ multiplex PCR, and TCRdb's table has in-frame clones only and misses some. This sample has roughly 64,000 clones; roughly 90% occur once, and the top ten carry around 1.7%. Germline assignment: CDR1 SQVTM and CDR2 ANQGSEA. CDR3 size: 12 residues. The V gene lost 6 bases and the J gene lost 5 bases, with 13 bases spanning the gap. This sample was included in a study of graft-versus-host responses after intestinal transplantation. General study results and limits: Peak circulating GvH clone levels tracked with early post-transplant HvG declines.

This TCR was recovered from a human donor who was the organ donor for an intestinal transplant. This material consisted of unstimulated CD8+ T cells sorted from spleen or lymph node cells, taken before transplant. The chain recombines TRBV29-1 with TRBJ1-1, with a tentative D call TRBD1 (5 bases). CDR3 DNA: TGCAGCGTCCAGGGAGGAGGGACTGAAGCTTTCTTT. This sequence encodes CSVQGGGTEAFF.